This T cell receptor beta chain was sequenced for a study of blood T cell repertoires in COVID-19. Study-level background: Some COVID-19 samples were acute and others convalescent; all came from the United States, Italy and Spain. T cells, B-cell-depleted T cells, or PBMCs provided the cDNA or gDNA that served as material.

Per the original data handling: Reference gene primer amplification in the assay estimated nucleated cell counts. This table comes from immunoSEQ multiplex PCR, and its TCRdb copy is limited to in-frame clones, with some not included. V, J and clone size reflect that table, while D and trimming were determined from the DNA. The data contain about 270,000 clones, nearly 85% of them seen just once; the ten biggest clones take up 8% to 9.5%. Germline CDR1 LNHNV, CDR2 YYDKDF (reference sequence). This CDR3 is built from 18 residues. V was clipped by 0 bases and J by 2 bases, with 18 bases between them. The V gene is TRBV15, the J gene TRBJ2-3, with D perhaps TRBD2 (5 bases). The sequenced material came from peripheral blood. This TCR was sampled from a human donor in a cohort sampled during active COVID-19. The CDR3 here is CATSRDTLDSPNTDTQYF. In nucleotides, the CDR3 is TGTGCCACCAGCAGAGACACCCTGGACTCCCCCAACACAGATACGCAGTATTTT.